These 21 T cell receptor beta chains share one sample of origin, sequenced in a study of OX40 agonist ivuxolimab in advanced cancers. Clones were sequenced by immunoSEQ multiplex PCR, and TCRdb holds only the in-frame ones, with some missing. The sample has around 50,000 clones, roughly 90% seen once; the top ten hold less than 0.75%. Sequencing was performed on CD4+ or CD8+ T cells sorted from blood, taken in a trial of the OX40 agonist ivuxolimab. The receptors stem from an adult with an advanced solid tumor such as melanoma, head and neck, liver or kidney cancer.

The chain has TRBV19 and TRBJ1-4, with a possible D match to TRBD1 (6 bases). The CDR3 loop spans 13 amino acids. Germline V gene sequence: CDR1 LNHDA, CDR2 SQIVND (reference sequence). Trimming left V 9 bases short and J 8 bases short, with 16 bases between. CDR3 amino acids: CASSWGRGEKLFF. The CDR3 DNA sequence: TGTGCCAGCTCTTGGGGGCGCGGGGAAAAACTGTTTTTT.

The chain uses TRBV19 and TRBJ2-2; 8 bases agree with TRBD1. This CDR3 has 16 residues. After removal of 3 bases from V and 3 bases from J, the junction contained 6 bases not matched to a gene. From germline, CDR1 is LNHDA and CDR2 SQIVND (reference sequence). The CDR3 DNA reads as TGTGCCAGTAGTATGGGCAGGGGGCTGGACACCGGGGAGCTGTTTTTT. Translated, it gives CASSMGRGLDTGELFF.

A word on this clone: Being one base from a much bigger clone, this may be a read error. The gene calls are TRBV4-1 and TRBJ2-1, with 8 bases matching TRBD2. The ends lost 1 base at V and 7 bases at J; junction bases unmatched: 15. The CDR3 extends over 18 amino acids. Germline lookup yields CDR1 MGHRA and CDR2 YSYEKL. The CDR3 sequence is CASSQVMIAGPVRNEQFF. In nucleotides, the CDR3 is TGCGCCAGCAGCCAAGTCATGATAGCGGGACCGGTACGAAATGAGCAGTTCTTC.

J is TRBJ1-5 and V is TRBV6-6; TRBD1 aligns across 7 bases. Germline V lookup: CDR1 MNHNY, CDR2 SVGAGI (reference sequence). This CDR3 comprises 14 residues. J gave up 0 bases and V 9 bases, and 5 bases lay outside the gene matches. The DNA for the CDR3 is TGTGCCAGTACACAGGGGATTAGCAATCAGCCCCAGCATTTT. It yields the protein CASTQGISNQPQHF.

The chain recombines TRBV6-5 with TRBJ2-7; weak D call: TRBD2 (6 bases). Germline loops: CDR1 MNHEY, CDR2 SVGAGI. This CDR3 has 15 residues. V gave up 2 bases and J gave up 4 bases, with 15 bases separating them. CDR3 coding DNA: TGTGCCAGCAGTTACAAGGGACTTATATCATACGAGCAGTACTTC. It codes for CASSYKGLISYEQYF.

J is TRBJ2-1 and V is TRBV27; a weak D match, TRBD2 (5 bases). The CDR3 is made up of 14 amino acids. Germline V CDR1 and CDR2: MNHEY, SMNVEV (reference sequence). V dropped 5 bases and J dropped 7 bases, with 15 bases sitting between them. The CDR3 loop is CASSPGSRGNEQFF. The CDR3 DNA follows: TGTGCCAGCAGTCCCGGGTCCCGCGGGAATGAGCAGTTCTTC.

The chain carries TRBV9 and TRBJ1-2; D is perhaps TRBD1 (5 bases). Trimming shortened V by 5 bases and J by 6 bases, and 14 bases separated the two germline ends. There are 13 residues in the CDR3. Germline values: CDR1 SGDLS, CDR2 YYNGEE. For the CDR3, the DNA is TGTGCCAGCAGTCAAGGGACTATCGATGGCTACACCTTC. This translates into CASSQGTIDGYTF.

The V gene is TRBV19, the J gene TRBJ2-2, with 8 bases identical to TRBD1. Germline V CDR1 and CDR2: LNHDA, SQIVND (reference sequence). The V segment lost 3 bases and the J segment 5 bases; nucleotides outside the gene matches: 5. This CDR3 region has 15 residues. The CDR3 region has the DNA TGTGCCAGTAGTATCAGACAGGGGAGGACCGGGGAGCTGTTTTTT. Protein product: CASSIRQGRTGELFF.

This clone has only one observation. The V call is TRBV5-6, the J call TRBJ2-3, with D uncertain. V dropped 0 bases and J dropped 0 bases, with 8 bases sitting between them. The CDR3 length is 15 residues. Germline lookup yields CDR1 SGHDT and CDR2 YYEEEE. Written as DNA, the CDR3 is TGTGCCAGCAGCTTGGATGCCACTAGCACAGATACGCAGTATTTT. This translates into CASSLDATSTDTQYF.

V is TRBV28 and J is TRBJ1-2, with a possible D match to TRBD1 (5 bases). Trimming stripped 2 bases from V and 8 bases from J, with 9 bases between. CDR3 length equals 12 residues. Germline loops: CDR1 MDHEN, CDR2 SYDVKM. The CDR3 nucleotides are TGTGCCAGCAGTTTAGAGGGGCTGGGCTACACCTTC. Protein product: CASSLEGLGYTF.

The chain recombines TRBV5-4 with TRBJ2-2, with 10 bases matching TRBD2. CDR3 size: 16 residues. Germline CDR1 SGHNT, CDR2 YYREEE (reference sequence). Trimming at V came to 0 bases and at J to 5 bases, leaving 4 bases not matched to a gene. CDR3 sequence (DNA): TGTGCCAGCAGCTTGGGACTAGCGGGCGGAACCGGGGAGCTGTTTTTT. Its protein is CASSLGLAGGTGELFF.

The V gene is TRBV4-1, the J gene TRBJ1-5; D not certain. CDR3 length: 15 residues. Per the germline V gene, CDR1 is MGHRA and CDR2 is YSYEKL. V was clipped by 3 bases and J by 2 bases, with 11 bases between them. The CDR3 DNA is TGCGCCAGCAGCCACGGTGGAGGTGGCAATCAGCCCCAGCATTTT. Translated: CASSHGGGGNQPQHF.

This chain joins TRBV4-1 and TRBJ2-3, with TRBD2 identical over 9 bases. The CDR3 extends over 17 amino acids. Germline V CDR1 and CDR2: MGHRA, YSYEKL. Trimming took 3 bases from V and 0 from J; bases not matched to a gene: 7. CDR3 bases: TGCGCCAGCAGCCATATGGGACTAGCAGCGAGCACAGATACGCAGTATTTT. Protein product: CASSHMGLAASTDTQYF.

Of note for this clone: The junction differs from germline at one of its ends, possibly a read error. This chain connects TRBV15 to TRBJ2-1; the match to TRBD1 covers 9 bases. Germline CDR1 is LNHNV and CDR2 is YYDKDF (reference sequence). The CDR3 covers 14 residues. This chain's CDR3 is CATSRETGGNEQFF. The CDR3 nucleotides read TGTGCCACCAGCCGAGAGACAGGGGGCAATGAGCAGTTCTTC.

This chain uses TRBV30 with TRBJ1-6; D is uncertain. Germline V gene lookup returns CDR1 GTSNPN and CDR2 SVGIG (reference sequence). This CDR3 comprises 13 residues. Trimming left V 0 bases short and J 0 bases short, with 0 bases between. The CDR3 reads CAWSVSYNSPLHF. CDR3 coding DNA: TGTGCCTGGAGTGTCTCCTATAATTCACCCCTCCACTTT.

The V gene is TRBV7-9, the J gene TRBJ1-1; D is ambiguous. V was shortened by 5 bases and J by 0 bases, with 10 bases between the two germline ends. Germline CDR1 and CDR2: SEHNR and FQNEAQ (reference sequence). This CDR3 is 14 amino acids long. This CDR3 is CASSIPHMNTEAFF. CDR3 coding DNA: TGTGCCAGCAGCATACCACATATGAACACTGAAGCTTTCTTT.

This chain links TRBV6-5 with TRBJ2-3; 7 bases are a match to TRBD2. The CDR3 has 14 residues. Trimming removed 5 bases from V and 2 bases from J; junction bases left unmatched: 4. Germline CDR1 and CDR2: MNHEY and SVGAGI. CDR3 loop: CASSSGTATDTQYF. In DNA form, the CDR3 reads TGTGCCAGCAGTAGCGGGACCGCCACAGATACGCAGTATTTT.

This clone was detected a few times. The V and J genes are TRBV27 and TRBJ2-4; D is undetermined. The V and J ends lost 5 bases and 0 bases respectively, with 11 bases between them. This CDR3 region has 15 residues. Germline CDR1 MNHEY, CDR2 SMNVEV (reference sequence). The CDR3 DNA follows: TGTGCCAGCAGTACTCCCTTAGAAGCCAAAAACATTCAGTACTTC. The encoded protein is CASSTPLEAKNIQYF.

This sequence joins TRBV5-1 and TRBJ1-1; 9 positions agree with TRBD1. J lost 10 bases, V lost 4 bases, and 5 bases had no gene match. Germline V gene sequence: CDR1 SGHRS, CDR2 YFSETQ. The CDR3 runs 12 residues. The CDR3 spells CASSQGQGRAFF. In nucleotides, the CDR3 is TGCGCCAGCAGCCAGGGACAGGGAAGAGCTTTCTTT.

This sequence joins TRBV2 and TRBJ2-7; TRBD2 matches at 7 bases. This CDR3 is 15 amino acids long. CDR1 and CDR2 (germline): SNHLY, FYNNEI. The J segment lost 9 bases and the V segment lost 5 bases, leaving 16 bases of the junction unmatched. CDR3 sequence (DNA): TGTGCCAGCAGTCAACTTACTAGCGCAAGTTCCGTGCAGTACTTC. Translation: CASSQLTSASSVQYF.

This sequence joins TRBV6-1 and TRBJ2-2; D unresolved. Trimming took off 7 bases at V and 7 bases at J, with 16 bases between the two ends. CDR3 length equals 14 residues. The V gene's germline CDR1 is MNHNS and CDR2 SASEGT. The CDR3 protein is CASTTNYNIGELFF. Written as DNA, the CDR3 is TGTGCCAGCACAACAAATTATAATATCGGGGAGCTGTTTTTT.